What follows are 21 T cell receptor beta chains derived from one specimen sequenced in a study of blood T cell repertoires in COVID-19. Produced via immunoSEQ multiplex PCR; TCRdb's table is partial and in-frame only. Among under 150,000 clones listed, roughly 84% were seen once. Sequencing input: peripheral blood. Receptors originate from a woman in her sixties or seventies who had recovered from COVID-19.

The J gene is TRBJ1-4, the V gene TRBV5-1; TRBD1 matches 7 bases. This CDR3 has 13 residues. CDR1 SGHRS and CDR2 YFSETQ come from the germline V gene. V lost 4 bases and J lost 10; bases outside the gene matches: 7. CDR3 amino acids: CASSDTRDRKLFF. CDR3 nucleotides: TGCGCCAGCAGCGATACCCGGGACAGAAAACTGTTTTTT.

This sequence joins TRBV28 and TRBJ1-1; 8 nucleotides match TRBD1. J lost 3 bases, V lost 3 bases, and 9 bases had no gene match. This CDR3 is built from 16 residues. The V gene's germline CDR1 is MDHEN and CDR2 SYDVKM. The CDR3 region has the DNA TGTGCCAGCAGTTTGGACAGGGCGGATGGAGACACTGAAGCTTTCTTT. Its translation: CASSLDRADGDTEAFF.

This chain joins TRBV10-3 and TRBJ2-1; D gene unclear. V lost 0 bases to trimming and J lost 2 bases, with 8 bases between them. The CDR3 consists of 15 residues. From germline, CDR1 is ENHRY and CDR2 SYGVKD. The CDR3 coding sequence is TGTGCCATCAGTGAGTCGAGAACTGCCTACAATGAGCAGTTCTTC. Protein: CAISESRTAYNEQFF.

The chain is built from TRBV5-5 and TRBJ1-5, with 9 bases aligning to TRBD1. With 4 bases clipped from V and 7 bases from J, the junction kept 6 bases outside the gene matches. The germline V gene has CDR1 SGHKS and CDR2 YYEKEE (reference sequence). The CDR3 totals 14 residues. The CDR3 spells CASSRTGEFQPQHF. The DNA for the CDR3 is TGTGCCAGCAGCAGGACAGGGGAATTCCAGCCCCAGCATTTT.

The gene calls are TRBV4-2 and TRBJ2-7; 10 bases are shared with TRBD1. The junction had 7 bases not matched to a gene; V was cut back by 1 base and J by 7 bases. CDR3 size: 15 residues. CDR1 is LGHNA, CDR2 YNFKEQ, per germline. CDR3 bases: TGTGCCAGCAGCCAAGGGGGACAGGGGATGCGGGAGCAGTACTTC. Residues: CASSQGGQGMREQYF.

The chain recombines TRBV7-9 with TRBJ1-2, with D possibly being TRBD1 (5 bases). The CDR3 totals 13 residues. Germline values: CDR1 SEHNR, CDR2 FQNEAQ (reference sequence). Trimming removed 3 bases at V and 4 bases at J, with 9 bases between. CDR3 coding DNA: TGTGCCAGCAGCTTTGCAGGGCCCTATGGCTACACCTTC. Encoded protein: CASSFAGPYGYTF.

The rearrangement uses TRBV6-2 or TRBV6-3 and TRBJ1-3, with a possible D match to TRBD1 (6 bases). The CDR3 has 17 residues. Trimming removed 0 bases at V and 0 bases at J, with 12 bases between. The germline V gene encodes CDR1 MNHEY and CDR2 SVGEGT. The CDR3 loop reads CASSYSQRQVSGNTIYF. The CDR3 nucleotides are TGTGCCAGCAGTTACTCCCAAAGACAGGTCTCTGGAAACACCATATATTTT.

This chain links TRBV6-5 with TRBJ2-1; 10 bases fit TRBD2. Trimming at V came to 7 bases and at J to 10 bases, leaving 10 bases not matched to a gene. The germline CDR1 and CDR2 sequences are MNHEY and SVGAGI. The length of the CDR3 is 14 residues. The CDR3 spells CASNRAGGPVEQFF. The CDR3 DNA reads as TGTGCCAGCAATAGAGCGGGAGGGCCGGTGGAGCAGTTCTTC.

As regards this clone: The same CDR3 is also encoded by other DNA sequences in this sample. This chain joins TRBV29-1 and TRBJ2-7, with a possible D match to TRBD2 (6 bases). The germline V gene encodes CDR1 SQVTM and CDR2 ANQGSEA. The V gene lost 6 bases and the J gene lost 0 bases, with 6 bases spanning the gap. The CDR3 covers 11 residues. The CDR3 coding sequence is TGCAGCGTCGGGAGCTCCTACGAGCAGTACTTC. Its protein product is CSVGSSYEQYF.

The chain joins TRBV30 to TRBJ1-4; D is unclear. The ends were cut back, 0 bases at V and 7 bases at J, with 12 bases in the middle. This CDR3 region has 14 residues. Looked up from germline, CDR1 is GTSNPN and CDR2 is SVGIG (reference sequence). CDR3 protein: CAWSVRGLGEKLFF. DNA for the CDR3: TGTGCCTGGAGTGTCCGGGGATTGGGTGAAAAACTGTTTTTT.

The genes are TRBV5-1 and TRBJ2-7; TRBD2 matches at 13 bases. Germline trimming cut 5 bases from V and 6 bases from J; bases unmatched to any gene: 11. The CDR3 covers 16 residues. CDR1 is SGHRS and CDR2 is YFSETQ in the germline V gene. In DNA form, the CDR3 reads TGCGCCAGCAGACCCTACGGACTAGCGGGAGTCTTCGAGCAGTACTTC. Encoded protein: CASRPYGLAGVFEQYF.

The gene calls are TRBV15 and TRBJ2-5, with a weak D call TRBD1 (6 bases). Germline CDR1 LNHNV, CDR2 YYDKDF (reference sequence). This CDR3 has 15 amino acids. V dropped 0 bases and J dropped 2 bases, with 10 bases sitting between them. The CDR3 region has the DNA TGTGCCACCAGCAGAGATGGACAGATTCAAGAGACCCAGTACTTC. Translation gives CATSRDGQIQETQYF.

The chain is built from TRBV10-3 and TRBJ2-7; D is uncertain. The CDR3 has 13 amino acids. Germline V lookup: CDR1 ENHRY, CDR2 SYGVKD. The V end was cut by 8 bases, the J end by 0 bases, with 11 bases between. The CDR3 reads CAISFYPSYEQYF. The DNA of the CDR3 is TGTGCCATCTCCTTTTATCCCTCCTACGAGCAGTACTTC.

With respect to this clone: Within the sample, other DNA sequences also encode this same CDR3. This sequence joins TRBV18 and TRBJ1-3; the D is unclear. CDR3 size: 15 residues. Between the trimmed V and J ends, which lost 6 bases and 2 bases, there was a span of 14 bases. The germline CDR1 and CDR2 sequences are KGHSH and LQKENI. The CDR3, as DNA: TGTGCCAGCTCCCCTCCGGGAGCAACTGGAAACACCATATATTTT. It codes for CASSPPGATGNTIYF.

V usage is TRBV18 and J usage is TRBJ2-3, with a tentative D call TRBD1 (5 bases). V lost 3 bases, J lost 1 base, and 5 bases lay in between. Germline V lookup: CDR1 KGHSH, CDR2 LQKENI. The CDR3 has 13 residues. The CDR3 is CASSPGRTDTQYF. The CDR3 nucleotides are TGTGCCAGCTCACCGGGGCGCACAGATACGCAGTATTTT.

The CDR3 DNA reads TGTGCCATCAGTCCTCCCCCGGGGGGGCACGGAGATACGCAGTATTTT. Protein sequence: CAISPPPGGHGDTQYF. The chain combines TRBV10-3 with TRBJ2-3, with TRBD2 matching 8 bases. V lost 5 bases to trimming and J lost 5 bases; unmatched junction nucleotides: 12. CDR3 length equals 16 residues. Germline V gives CDR1 ENHRY, CDR2 SYGVKD.

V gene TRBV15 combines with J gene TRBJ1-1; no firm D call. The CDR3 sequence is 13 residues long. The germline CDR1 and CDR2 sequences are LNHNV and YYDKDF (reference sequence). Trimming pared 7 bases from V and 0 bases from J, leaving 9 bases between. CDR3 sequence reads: CATMRELNTEAFF. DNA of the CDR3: TGTGCCACCATGAGGGAACTGAACACTGAAGCTTTCTTT.

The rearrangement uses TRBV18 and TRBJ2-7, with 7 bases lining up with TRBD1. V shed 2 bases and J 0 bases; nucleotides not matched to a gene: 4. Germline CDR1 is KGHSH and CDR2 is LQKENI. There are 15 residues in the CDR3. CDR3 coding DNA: TGTGCCAGCTCACCATTGGGACAGAGCTCCTACGAGCAGTACTTC. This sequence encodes CASSPLGQSSYEQYF. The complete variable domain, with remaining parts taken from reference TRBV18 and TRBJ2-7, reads NAGVMQNPRHLVRRRGQEARLRCSPMKGHSHVYWYRQLPEEGLKFMVYLQKENIIDESGMPKERFSAEFPKEGPSILRIQQVVRGDSAAYFCASSPLGQSSYEQYFGPGTRLTVT.

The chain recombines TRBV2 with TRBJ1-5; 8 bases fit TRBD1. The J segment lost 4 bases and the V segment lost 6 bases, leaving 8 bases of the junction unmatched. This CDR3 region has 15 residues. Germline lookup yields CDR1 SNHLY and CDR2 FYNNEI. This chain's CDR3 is CASSRTGLENQPQHF. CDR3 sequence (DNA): TGTGCCAGCAGCAGGACAGGGTTGGAGAATCAGCCCCAGCATTTT.

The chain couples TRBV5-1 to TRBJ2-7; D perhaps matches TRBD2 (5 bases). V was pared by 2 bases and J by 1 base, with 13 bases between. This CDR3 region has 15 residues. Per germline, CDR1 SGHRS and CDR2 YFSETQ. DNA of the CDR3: TGCGCCAGCAGCTTATTGCAAGGGAGTTCCTACGAGCAGTACTTC. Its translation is CASSLLQGSSYEQYF.

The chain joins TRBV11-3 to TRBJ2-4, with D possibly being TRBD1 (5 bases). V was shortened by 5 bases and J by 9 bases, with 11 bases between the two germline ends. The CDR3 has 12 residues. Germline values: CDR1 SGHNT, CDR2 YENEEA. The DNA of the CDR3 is TGTGCCAGCAGCCAGAGCACAGGCATTCAGTACTTC. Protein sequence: CASSQSTGIQYF. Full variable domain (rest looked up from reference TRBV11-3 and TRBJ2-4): EAGVVQSPRYKIIEKKQPVAFWCNPISGHNTLYWYLQNLGQGPELLIRYENEEAVDDSQLPKDRFSAERLKGVDSTLKIQPAELGDSAVYLCASSQSTGIQYFGAGTRLSVL.